The subject of this entry is one T cell receptor beta chain. Its target is unknown. Trimming at V came to 1 base and at J to 12 bases, leaving 8 bases not matched to a gene. CDR1 is SEHNR and CDR2 is FQNEAQ in the germline V gene (reference sequence). This CDR3 spans 13 amino acids. Time point given: week 23, last vaccination. Each vaccine dose was 300 ug of mutant IDH1 20-mer peptide, with topical imiquimod. Each tumor in the donors was a new WHO grade 3 or 4 astrocytoma, IDH1-mutant and ATRX-lost. The sample comes from a study of a mutant IDH1 vaccine in newly diagnosed glioma. The overall study: There were eight vaccinations for patients, given in weeks 1, 3, 5, 7, 11, 15, 19 and 23.

TCRdb's copy holds only in-frame clones and misses some; the assay was immunoSEQ multiplex PCR. The repertoire holds approximately 37,000 clones, with around 76% as singletons. The sequence was obtained from a man in his forties or fifties with glioma. The chain couples TRBV7-9 to TRBJ1-1; 7 bases match TRBD1. Sequencing used PBMCs, obtained from a glioma patient whose treatment included an IDH1 peptide vaccine. The CDR3 is CASSLGGDSQSFF. DNA for the CDR3: TGTGCCAGCAGCTTAGGGGGGGACAGCCAATCTTTCTTT.